This T cell receptor (beta chain) was sequenced during a study of tissue T cells after allogeneic stem cell transplantation. This CDR3 has 15 residues. Trimming cost V 3 bases and J 0 bases, with 10 bases left between them. Germline V gives CDR1 NSHNY, CDR2 SYGAGN. Worth noting for this clone: Gene names follow the mouse nomenclature. The read gets to within 1 residue of the CDR3 end, and the germline J gene fills in the rest.

The method was immunoSEQ multiplex PCR; TCRdb's version includes in-frame clones alone and lacks a portion of them. The sample includes several thousand clones, roughly 50% of them seen just once. Time point defined: mouse harvest day 14 after allogeneic transplant. The graft held 10^6 splenic CD5+ T cells and 10^7 T-cell-depleted bone marrow cells. B6 (H2b) cells into BALB/c (H2d) mice; tissues taken at day 7 or 14. V and J are TRBV13-1 and TRBJ1-3; D is possibly TRBD1 (5 bases). The sequencing sample was made of gut tissue. This TCR derives from a female BALB/c mouse given C57BL/6 T cells with graft-versus-host disease after an allogeneic hematopoietic cell transplant. CDR3 amino acids: CASSGGRNSGNTLYF. CDR3 DNA (partial): TGTGCCAGCAGTGGGGGACGGAATTCTGGAAATACGCTCTAT.